The 6 T cell receptor beta chains presented below share a single source sample, sequenced in a study of blood T cell repertoires in COVID-19. Assay used: immunoSEQ multiplex PCR; TCRdb lists only in-frame clones, some missing. The repertoire holds 150,000 to 200,000 clones, with more than 75% as singletons. The sequenced sample was peripheral blood. The receptors were sampled from a man aged 70 or older with acute or convalescent COVID-19.

V gene TRBV5-1 combines with J gene TRBJ1-5; D is possibly TRBD1 (6 bases). The CDR3 runs to 18 residues. Germline assignment: CDR1 SGHRS and CDR2 YFSETQ. V was trimmed by 1 base and J by 0 bases, leaving 17 bases between them. CDR3 DNA sequence: TGCGCCAGCAGCTTGAGAAGGAGGGGGGGATATAGCAATCAGCCCCAGCATTTT. Protein: CASSLRRRGGYSNQPQHF.

V gene TRBV9 combines with J gene TRBJ2-3; 13 nucleotides agree with TRBD2. Unmatched junction bases numbered 11, after V lost 4 bases and J lost 9 bases. The CDR3 runs to 16 residues. CDR1 and CDR2 from the germline V gene are SGDLS and YYNGEE. The DNA for the CDR3 is TGTGCCAGCAGCCCTCGGACTAGCGGGGGCCCCGGGACGCAGTATTTT. This codes for CASSPRTSGGPGTQYF.

V gene TRBV5-1 combines with J gene TRBJ2-2, with 10 bases matching TRBD1. Trimming cost V 2 bases and J 5 bases; bases outside gene matches: 9. CDR1 SGHRS and CDR2 YFSETQ come from the germline V gene. This CDR3 spans 17 amino acids. For the CDR3, the DNA is TGCGCCAGCAGCTTACCACCCGGGACAGGGGTTACCGGGGAGCTGTTTTTT. This gives the protein CASSLPPGTGVTGELFF.

The V gene is TRBV14, the J gene TRBJ2-6; 8 positions agree with TRBD1. The CDR3 has 19 amino acids. V trimming: 1 base; J trimming: 0 bases; junction bases outside the gene matches: 8. CDR1 and CDR2 from the germline V gene are SGHDN and FVKESK. Here the CDR3 reads CASSQGFGTGASGANVLTF. The CDR3 nucleotides read TGTGCCAGCAGCCAAGGATTCGGGACAGGAGCCTCTGGGGCCAACGTCCTGACTTTC.

This clone occurred a few times. J is TRBJ1-6 and V is TRBV19, with 9 bases matching TRBD1. After removal of 1 base from V and 8 bases from J, the junction contained 6 bases not matched to a gene. The germline V gene has CDR1 LNHDA and CDR2 SQIVND (reference sequence). The CDR3 has 16 amino acids. CDR3: CASSIGSRTGDSPLHF. Written as DNA, the CDR3 is TGTGCCAGTAGTATAGGAAGCAGGACAGGGGATTCACCCCTCCACTTT.

The V call is TRBV4-3, the J call TRBJ2-7; D may be TRBD2 (5 bases). From germline, CDR1 is LGHNA and CDR2 YSLEER. The CDR3 totals 14 residues. V lost 4 bases and J lost 2, with 12 bases in between. The CDR3 sequence: CASSPRTGPYEQYF. The CDR3 nucleotides are TGCGCCAGCAGCCCCCGGACTGGTCCCTACGAGCAGTACTTC.